The 16 T cell receptor beta chains below come from one sample, sequenced in a study of shared clonotypes between healthy human individuals (dated by TCRdb to the early 2020s). Libraries were prepared through the immunoSEQ multiplex PCR assay. TCRdb stores this immuneACCESS table with in-frame sequences only. Part of the clones is absent; in the studies checked, under half of the shortfall reflects unresolved V genes, and no reason is known for the rest. The sample table holds a few million clones, of which 90% to 97% were seen once. The ten biggest clones cover roughly 0.13% of the sample. The sequencing input was naive CD4+ T cells sorted from blood. The cell subset or site label, read with the paper, signifies: CD45RA+ positively selected. Receptors originate from a young man in good health.

The sample holds one count of this clone. V is TRBV6-1 and J is TRBJ1-2; the D gene is possibly TRBD1 (5 bases). With 3 bases removed from V and 4 bases from J, the gap between germline ends came to 18 bases. Germline V lookup: CDR1 MNHNS, CDR2 SASEGT. CDR3 length equals 16 residues. The CDR3 region is CASSDGTAFGGYGYTF. In DNA form, the CDR3 reads TGTGCCAGCAGTGACGGGACGGCTTTTGGTGGCTATGGCTACACCTTC.

The chain uses TRBV4-1 and TRBJ1-5; D may be TRBD1 (5 bases). The length of the CDR3 is 12 residues. Germline V lookup: CDR1 MGHRA, CDR2 YSYEKL. V lost 0 bases and J 11 bases, leaving 8 bases between the germline ends. CDR3 sequence: CASSQDRGTQHF. CDR3 coding DNA: TGCGCCAGCAGCCAAGATCGGGGGACCCAGCATTTT.

The genes are TRBV6-1 and TRBJ1-5, with a weak D call TRBD1 (5 bases). The germline V gene encodes CDR1 MNHNS and CDR2 SASEGT. The CDR3 is 18 amino acids. Trimming cost V 0 bases and J 4 bases, with 19 bases left between them. Here the CDR3 reads CASSEAGGTSMWNQPQHF. The CDR3 DNA sequence: TGTGCCAGCAGTGAAGCAGGTGGGACTTCTATGTGGAATCAGCCCCAGCATTTT.

V gene TRBV7-2 combines with J gene TRBJ2-7; D possibly corresponds to TRBD2 (6 bases). V lost 1 base, J lost 3 bases, and 13 bases lay in between. Germline lookup yields CDR1 SGHTA and CDR2 FQGNSA. The CDR3 covers 15 residues. As DNA, the CDR3 is TGTGCCAGCAGCTTAGTTGGCGGGGTGGGCTACGAGCAGTACTTC. It codes for CASSLVGGVGYEQYF.

About this clone itself: This specimen includes other DNA sequences encoding the same CDR3. The gene calls are TRBV28 and TRBJ2-5, with D possibly being TRBD1 (7 bases). This CDR3 is built from 14 residues. The germline V and J ends were trimmed by 6 bases and 1 base, with 12 bases remaining between them. Germline V gives CDR1 MDHEN, CDR2 SYDVKM. In nucleotides, the CDR3 is TGTGCCAGCAGCCTCAGGGGGGTCCAAGAGACCCAGTACTTC. This gives the protein CASSLRGVQETQYF.

This clone was seen only a few times. The same CDR3 can be traced to other DNA sequences in this sample. The V gene is TRBV30, the J gene TRBJ2-7, with TRBD2 identical over 11 bases. Germline CDR1 GTSNPN, CDR2 SVGIG (reference sequence). This CDR3 comprises 12 residues. Germline trimming cut 5 bases from V and 3 bases from J; bases unmatched to any gene: 0. CDR3 amino acids: CAWGTSGYEQYF. The CDR3 coding sequence is TGTGCCTGGGGGACTAGCGGCTACGAGCAGTACTTC.

This clone was found once. V is TRBV18 and J is TRBJ2-1; the match to TRBD2 covers 7 bases. Germline loops: CDR1 KGHSH, CDR2 LQKENI. The CDR3 has 14 amino acids. The V gene end was trimmed by 2 bases and the J gene end by 6 bases; junction bases not matched to a gene: 4. The CDR3 region is CASSPWDYLNEQFF. Written as DNA, the CDR3 is TGTGCCAGCTCACCATGGGACTACCTCAATGAGCAGTTCTTC.

J is TRBJ2-6 and V is TRBV7-2; TRBD1 or TRBD2 may be the D gene (5 bases each). The CDR3 is 18 amino acids. Germline CDR1 reads SGHTA; CDR2 reads FQGNSA. The V and J ends lost 0 bases and 1 base respectively, with 13 bases between them. The CDR3: CASSLARAGSSGANVLTF. DNA of the CDR3: TGTGCCAGCAGCTTAGCGCGCGCAGGGAGTTCTGGGGCCAACGTCCTGACTTTC.

This clone was detected once. This chain joins TRBV5-6 and TRBJ2-5; D gene unclear. V lost 4 bases to trimming and J lost 5 bases, with 9 bases between them. CDR1 and CDR2 from the germline V gene are SGHDT and YYEEEE. The CDR3 contains 12 residues. CDR3 nucleotides: TGTGCCAGCAGCCAAACGGCGGAGACCCAGTACTTC. Translating gives CASSQTAETQYF.

The genes are TRBV29-1 and TRBJ2-4; 7 nucleotides match TRBD1. The germline V gene has CDR1 SQVTM and CDR2 ANQGSEA. The CDR3 is 11 residues long. V shed 7 bases, J shed 9 bases, and the junction held 6 bases outside the gene matches. The CDR3 region is CSEWDSTIQYF. In DNA form, the CDR3 reads TGCAGCGAGTGGGACAGTACCATTCAGTACTTC.

This clone was seen once. The J gene is TRBJ2-7, the V gene TRBV27; a possible D gene is TRBD1 (6 bases). Trimming removed 5 bases from V and 1 base from J, with 12 bases in between. The CDR3 runs 14 residues. Per germline, CDR1 MNHEY and CDR2 SMNVEV (reference sequence). CDR3 in DNA: TGTGCCAGCAGTCACGACAGGCTTTCCTACGAGCAGTACTTC. It is translated as CASSHDRLSYEQYF.

The chain uses TRBV28 and TRBJ2-7; D may correspond to TRBD1 or TRBD2 (6 bases each). CDR1 and CDR2 (germline): MDHEN, SYDVKM. There are 14 residues in the CDR3. V lost 7 bases and J 1 base, leaving 14 bases between the germline ends. CDR3 protein: CASTTWRGSYEQYF. CDR3 in DNA: TGTGCCAGCACCACGTGGAGGGGGTCCTACGAGCAGTACTTC. The full variable domain, rest sourced from reference TRBV28 and TRBJ2-7, is DVKVTQSSRYLVKRTGEKVFLECVQDMDHENMFWYRQDPGLGLRLIYFSYDVKMKEKGDIPEGYSVSREKKERFSLILESASTNQTSMYLCASTTWRGSYEQYFGPGTRLTVT.

The V and J genes are TRBV10-2 and TRBJ2-2; 8 positions match TRBD2. The germline CDR1 and CDR2 sequences are WSHSY and SAAADI. This CDR3 comprises 14 residues. The J segment lost 4 bases and the V segment lost 7 bases, leaving 5 bases of the junction unmatched. The CDR3 DNA follows: TGCGCCAGCACGGGGGGGCCAGCCACCGGGGAGCTGTTTTTT. Translation gives CASTGGPATGELFF.

The chain recombines TRBV2 with TRBJ2-6; TRBD2 aligns across 10 bases. Trimming at V came to 6 bases and at J to 0 bases, leaving 8 bases not matched to a gene. Germline CDR1 and CDR2: SNHLY and FYNNEI. This CDR3 is 18 amino acids long. The CDR3 here is CASRSNSGGHSGANVLTF. CDR3 bases: TGTGCCAGCAGAAGTAATAGCGGGGGGCACTCTGGGGCCAACGTCCTGACTTTC.

The chain uses TRBV7-9 and TRBJ1-6; D might be TRBD1 (6 bases). This CDR3 has 15 residues. Germline V CDR1 and CDR2: SEHNR, FQNEAQ (reference sequence). Deletions cut 1 base from V and 10 bases from J, with 14 bases between. CDR3 nucleotide sequence: TGTGCCAGCAGCTTAGAGCCCCCGGGGGCCTCACCCCTCCACTTT. This translates into CASSLEPPGASPLHF. Complete variable domain (other parts from reference TRBV7-9 and TRBJ1-6): DTGVSQNPRHKITKRGQNVTFRCDPISEHNRLYWYRQTLGQGPEFLTYFQNEAQLEKSRLLSDRFSAERPKGSFSTLEIQRTEQGDSAMYLCASSLEPPGASPLHFGNGTRLTVT.

The chain joins TRBV7-3 to TRBJ2-3, with D possibly TRBD2 on 6 matching bases. V was cut by 5 bases and J by 9 bases, with 15 bases left in between. CDR3 length equals 13 residues. CDR1 is SGHTA, CDR2 FQGTGA, per germline. Written as DNA, the CDR3 is TGTGCCAGCAGCCCAATAAAGGAGGGGACGCAGTATTTT. It encodes CASSPIKEGTQYF.